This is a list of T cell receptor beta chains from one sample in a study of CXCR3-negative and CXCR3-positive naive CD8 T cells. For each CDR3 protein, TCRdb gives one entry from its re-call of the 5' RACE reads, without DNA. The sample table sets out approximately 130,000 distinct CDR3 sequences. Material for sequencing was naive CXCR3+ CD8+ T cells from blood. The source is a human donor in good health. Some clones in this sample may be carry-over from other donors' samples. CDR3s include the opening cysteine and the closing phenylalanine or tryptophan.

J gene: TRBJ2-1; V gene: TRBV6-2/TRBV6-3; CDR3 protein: CASSSGEGGTYNEQFF
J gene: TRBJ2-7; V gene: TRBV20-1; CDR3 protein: CSATGRDSSYEQYF
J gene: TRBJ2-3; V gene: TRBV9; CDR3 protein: CASSPVRGTDTQYF
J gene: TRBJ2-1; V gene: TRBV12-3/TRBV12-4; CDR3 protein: CASSPLRGVSYNEQFF
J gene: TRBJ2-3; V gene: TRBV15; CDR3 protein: CATSGRAGYTDTQYF
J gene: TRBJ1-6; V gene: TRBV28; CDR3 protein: CASSLTGQGYSPLHF
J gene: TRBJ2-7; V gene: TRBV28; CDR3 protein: CASINRGAGRGTYEQYF
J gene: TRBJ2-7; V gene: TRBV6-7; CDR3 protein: CASSHRGPYEEYF
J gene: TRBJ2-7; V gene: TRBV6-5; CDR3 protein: CASSYRRPGIYEQYF
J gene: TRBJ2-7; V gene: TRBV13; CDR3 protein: CASSNNRDLVPEQYF
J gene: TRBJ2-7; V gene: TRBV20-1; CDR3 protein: CSAQDRVVDYEQYF
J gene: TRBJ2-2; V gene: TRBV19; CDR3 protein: CASSIFPDGVIRVFF
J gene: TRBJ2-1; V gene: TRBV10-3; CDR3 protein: CAISHSDNYNEQFF
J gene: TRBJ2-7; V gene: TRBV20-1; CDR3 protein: CSAALGGYYEQYF
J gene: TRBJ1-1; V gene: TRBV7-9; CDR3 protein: CASSLFSNRLSPEAFF
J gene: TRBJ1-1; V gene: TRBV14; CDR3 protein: CASSQREEGNTEAFF
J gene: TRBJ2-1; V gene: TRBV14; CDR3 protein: CASSQGLADNEQFF
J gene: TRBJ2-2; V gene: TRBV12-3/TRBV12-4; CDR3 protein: CASRRDPWNTGELFF